The clone carrying this T cell receptor beta chain turned up a few times. Its antigen is not identified. Each patient was aged 18 to 65 and had newly diagnosed hyperthyroidism of under 2 months' duration. The diagnoses drew upon clinical symptoms, serum thyroxine and TRAb, thyroid ultrasound and orbital computed tomography. This CDR3 is 13 amino acids long. The V end was cut by 6 bases, the J end by 7 bases, with 14 bases between. Per germline, CDR1 SGHDT and CDR2 YYEEEE. Amplified regions were TCR beta CDR3 sequences from RNA transcripts. Initially, a first-round RT-PCR of the TCR CDR3 employed the HTBI primer set. TCRdb re-called the multiplex PCR reads through MiXCR, storing one row per CDR3 protein. The sample consists of 270,000 or so distinct CDR3 sequences, over 12% of them appearing once. This entry is derived from a study of T cells in Graves' hyperthyroidism and ophthalmopathy. General study points: Ophthalmopathy was model-predicted a median approximately 6.9 months pre-onset.

The specimen sequenced was blood. The TCR sequence derives from a woman aged 45-60 years with Graves' hyperthyroidism that later progressed to Graves' ophthalmopathy. This rearrangement joins TRBV5-6 to TRBJ1-5; weak D call: TRBD1 (5 bases). Here the CDR3 DNA reads TGTGCCAGCACCAGATCCGGGGGGCAGCCCCAGCATTTT. Translating gives CASTRSGGQPQHF. The complete variable domain, with remaining parts taken from reference TRBV5-6 and TRBJ1-5, reads DAGVTQSPTHLIKTRGQQVTLRCSPKSGHDTVSWYQQALGQGPQFIFQYYEEEERQRGNFPDRFSGHQFPNYSSELNVNALLLGDSALYLCASTRSGGQPQHFGDGTRLSIL.